Below are 24 T cell receptor beta chains sequenced from a single sample in a study of human T cells and chemical hapten exposure. TCRdb used MiXCR to reprocess the RACE reads, holding one entry per CDR3 protein. The sample consists of 85,000 to 100,000 distinct CDR3 sequences, roughly 9.6% of them appearing once. Regarding time point: patch test 2, 6 weeks after DPC sensitization. The treatment is: therapeutic diphenylcyclopropenone sensitization with weekly scalp DPC. Sequencing was performed on whole blood, taken in connection with sensitization to the hapten diphenylcyclopropenone (DPC). The receptors stem from a man in his forties or fifties with alopecia areata. Some clones in this sample may be carry-over from other donors' samples.

CDR3 bases: TGTGCCAGCAGTTTAGGACCCAGGTCCTACGAGCAGTACTTC. This gives the protein CASSLGPRSYEQYF. The chain has TRBV12-3 or TRBV12-4 and TRBJ2-7; no firm D call. V lost 1 base and J lost 1, with 8 bases in between. The CDR3 runs 14 residues.

V is TRBV6-1 and J is TRBJ2-5, with D perhaps matching TRBD2 (6 bases). Trimming took 5 bases from V and 5 from J, leaving 27 bases between them. The CDR3 covers 18 residues. Germline CDR1 reads MNHNS; CDR2 reads SASEGT. In nucleotides, the CDR3 is TGTGCCAGCAGTTCCTACCGACTAGAAACTTCTGCTACTGAGACCCAGTACTTC. It translates to CASSSYRLETSATETQYF.

A few counts support this clonotype. The chain couples TRBV3-1 to TRBJ2-3; 9 bases align to TRBD2. The germline V gene encodes CDR1 LGHDT and CDR2 YNNKEL (reference sequence). CDR3 length equals 16 residues. V was pared by 0 bases and J by 2 bases, with 3 bases of the junction left unmatched. The CDR3 sequence: CASSQDPSGDTDTQYF. The CDR3, as DNA: TGTGCCAGCAGCCAAGACCCTAGCGGGGACACAGATACGCAGTATTTT.

This clonotype was picked up many times. The chain employs TRBV7-8 and TRBJ1-1; tentatively, D is TRBD1 (5 bases). The CDR3 contains 14 residues. Germline V gives CDR1 SGHVS, CDR2 FQNEAQ. V shed 5 bases and J shed 2 bases, with 12 bases lying between them. The CDR3, as DNA: TGTGCCAGCAGCCCAGGACACATAAACACTGAAGCTTTCTTT. Its protein product is CASSPGHINTEAFF. The variable domain in full, completed from reference TRBV7-8 and TRBJ1-1, reads GAGVSQSPRYKVAKRGQDVALRCDPISGHVSLFWYQQALGQGPEFLTYFQNEAQLDKSGLPSDRFFAERPEGSVSTLKIQRTQQEDSAVYLCASSPGHINTEAFFGQGTRLTVV.

The V call is TRBV7-2, the J call TRBJ2-3, with D perhaps matching TRBD1 or TRBD2 (5 bases each). CDR3 length: 11 amino acids. Germline-derived CDR1 and CDR2 are SGHTA and FQGNSA. The V and J ends lost 1 base and 10 bases respectively, with 6 bases between them. Here the CDR3 DNA reads TGTGCCAGCAGCTTAGTGGGGGCGCAGTATTTT. This sequence encodes CASSLVGAQYF.

This clonotype appeared many times. CDR3 amino acids: CASSLGTGGLTEAFF. CDR3 nucleotides: TGTGCCAGCAGCTTAGGGACAGGGGGCCTCACTGAAGCTTTCTTT. The chain couples TRBV7-8 to TRBJ1-1; 11 nucleotides agree with TRBD1. Unmatched junction bases numbered 2, after V lost 1 base and J lost 4 bases. The CDR3 length is 15 residues. Germline CDR1 and CDR2: SGHVS and FQNEAQ.

V and J are TRBV27 and TRBJ1-1; the match to TRBD1 covers 11 bases. CDR3 size: 14 residues. The V gene's germline CDR1 is MNHEY and CDR2 SMNVEV (reference sequence). V lost 4 bases to trimming and J lost 3 bases; unmatched junction nucleotides: 1. CDR3: CASSWDRGDTEAFF. CDR3 sequence (DNA): TGTGCCAGCAGTTGGGACAGGGGGGACACTGAAGCTTTCTTT.

The CDR3 is CASSQDFRSGYEQYV. DNA of the CDR3: TGTGCCAGCAGCCAAGATTTCAGGAGCGGCTACGAGCAGTACGTC. The rearrangement links TRBV3-2 to TRBJ2-7. TRBV3-2 is designated a pseudogene. This CDR3 is 15 amino acids long.

Only a few counts were recorded for this clonotype. V gene TRBV4-3 combines with J gene TRBJ1-3; TRBD1 aligns across 9 bases. This CDR3 is built from 18 residues. CDR1 is LGHNA and CDR2 is YSLEER in the germline V gene. The trim removed 2 bases at V and 0 bases at J, leaving 8 bases unmatched. This CDR3 reads CASSQSDRGYSSGNTIYF. The CDR3 nucleotides read TGCGCCAGCAGCCAATCTGACAGGGGGTATTCCTCTGGAAACACCATATATTTT.

J is TRBJ2-1 and V is TRBV3-1, with TRBD2 matching over 13 bases. Germline assignment: CDR1 LGHDT and CDR2 YNNKEL (reference sequence). J gave up 15 bases and V 4 bases, and 9 bases lay outside the gene matches. CDR3 size: 14 residues. The CDR3 here is CASSPTSGRAVPFF. The DNA of the CDR3 is TGTGCCAGCAGCCCAACTAGCGGGAGGGCCGTACCGTTCTTC.

This clonotype has at least ten counts. The chain has TRBV2 and TRBJ1-5, with TRBD1 as a possible D gene (6 bases). Per germline, CDR1 SNHLY and CDR2 FYNNEI. The CDR3 sequence is 15 residues long. V was shortened by 1 base and J by 5 bases, with 12 bases between the two germline ends. CDR3 region: CASSEGQAAYQPQHF. DNA of the CDR3: TGTGCCAGCAGTGAAGGACAGGCGGCGTATCAGCCCCAGCATTTT.

This clonotype was counted many times. The chain couples TRBV5-1 to TRBJ1-1; D call uncertain. This CDR3 has 16 residues. The V gene's germline CDR1 is SGHRS and CDR2 YFSETQ. Deletions cut 1 base from V and 1 base from J, with 14 bases between. This chain's CDR3 is CASSLSSATQNTEAFF. CDR3 DNA sequence: TGCGCCAGCAGCTTGTCTTCAGCTACCCAGAACACTGAAGCTTTCTTT.

CDR3 coding DNA: TGTGCCAGCAGCCTACGAGGGGGCACTGAAGCTTTCTTT. Translation gives CASSLRGGTEAFF. The chain joins TRBV9 to TRBJ1-1, with D possibly matching TRBD1 (6 bases). The CDR3 is made up of 13 amino acids. Germline V gene data show CDR1 as SGDLS and CDR2 as YYNGEE. The ends were cut back, 4 bases at V and 4 bases at J, with 11 bases in the middle.

This clonotype has more than one count but fewer than ten. V usage is TRBV10-3 and J usage is TRBJ1-5; D is undetermined. Germline CDR1 and CDR2: ENHRY and SYGVKD. The length of the CDR3 is 14 residues. V dropped 6 bases and J dropped 1 base, with 10 bases sitting between them. Written as DNA, the CDR3 is TGTGCCATCAGCGCGGGTGGAAGCAATCAGCCCCAGCATTTT. Translated, it gives CAISAGGSNQPQHF.

This clonotype has a count of ten or more. V gene TRBV7-2 combines with J gene TRBJ2-3; TRBD1 is a possible D gene (6 bases). V shed 4 bases and J shed 1 base, with 12 bases lying between them. The CDR3 consists of 15 residues. Germline lookup yields CDR1 SGHTA and CDR2 FQGNSA. The CDR3 is CASSYRASGTDTQYF. DNA of the CDR3: TGTGCCAGCAGCTACAGGGCTTCGGGCACAGATACGCAGTATTTT.

This clonotype was seen a few times. V usage is TRBV19 and J usage is TRBJ1-5; 11 bases line up with TRBD1. Germline CDR1 reads LNHDA; CDR2 reads SQIVND (reference sequence). The length of the CDR3 is 15 residues. V was pared by 5 bases and J by 2 bases, with 2 bases of the junction left unmatched. The CDR3 DNA reads TGTGCCAGTAGTGGACAGGGGGCTCGCAATCAGCCCCAGCATTTT. It specifies CASSGQGARNQPQHF. Together with reference TRBV19 and TRBJ1-5, the CDR3 gives the full variable domain: DGGITQSPKYLFRKEGQNVTLSCEQNLNHDAMYWYRQDPGQGLRLIYYSQIVNDFQKGDIAEGYSVSREKKESFPLTVTSAQKNPTAFYLCASSGQGARNQPQHFGDGTRLSIL.

This chain connects TRBV6-1 to TRBJ1-6; 9 nucleotides line up with TRBD1. The CDR3 runs to 15 residues. The ends lost 7 bases at V and 9 bases at J; junction bases unmatched: 10. From germline, CDR1 is MNHNS and CDR2 SASEGT. The CDR3, as DNA: TGTGCCAGCAACCAAGGACAGGGGTTAGGTTCACCCCTCCACTTT. Protein sequence: CASNQGQGLGSPLHF.

The chain uses TRBV29-1 and TRBJ2-3; maybe TRBD2 (5 bases). The CDR3 contains 16 residues. V was pared by 4 bases and J by 0 bases, with 17 bases between. In germline, CDR1 is SQVTM, CDR2 ANQGSEA. CDR3 in DNA: TGCAGCGTTGTCCTAACTAGAAGGGAGAGCACAGATACGCAGTATTTT. This encodes CSVVLTRRESTDTQYF.

This clonotype appeared many times. The DNA of the CDR3 is TGCAGTGCTAGAGCCACTGGGAGTCACGAGCAGTACTTC. Amino acids: CSARATGSHEQYF. The chain employs TRBV20-1 and TRBJ2-7; maybe TRBD2 (5 bases). Deletions cut 1 base from V and 5 bases from J, with 12 bases between. Germline V gene lookup returns CDR1 DFQATT and CDR2 SNEGSKA (reference sequence). This CDR3 spans 13 amino acids.

This clonotype has a handful of counts. The chain combines TRBV6-5 with TRBJ2-1; 7 positions match TRBD2. The V gene end was trimmed by 2 bases and the J gene end by 10 bases; junction bases not matched to a gene: 5. The CDR3 loop spans 13 amino acids. Germline V gene sequence: CDR1 MNHEY, CDR2 SVGAGI. CDR3 loop: CASSYIAGGEQFF. The CDR3 DNA reads as TGTGCCAGCAGTTACATAGCGGGCGGGGAGCAGTTCTTC.

This clonotype was seen a few times. The rearrangement joins TRBV6-2 or TRBV6-3 to TRBJ2-7; D may correspond to TRBD1 or TRBD2 (5 bases each). Germline V gene sequence: CDR1 MNHEY, CDR2 SVGEGT. V lost 2 bases to trimming and J lost 4 bases, with 9 bases between them. This CDR3 comprises 13 residues. CDR3 sequence (DNA): TGTGCCAGCAGTTACCAAGGGACGTACGAGCAGTACTTC. Protein sequence: CASSYQGTYEQYF.

This clonotype has just a few counts. The chain links TRBV7-2 to TRBJ2-4; D ambiguous. Trimming removed 1 base from V and 3 bases from J, with 13 bases in between. The CDR3 consists of 16 residues. Per the germline V gene, CDR1 is SGHTA and CDR2 is FQGNSA. The CDR3 loop reads CASSLVTTDLKNIQYF. The CDR3 DNA sequence: TGTGCCAGCAGCTTAGTGACAACAGATCTCAAAAACATTCAGTACTTC.

This chain connects TRBV12-5 to TRBJ2-1, with 11 positions matching TRBD2. The ends lost 8 bases at V and 9 bases at J; junction bases unmatched: 6. The CDR3 consists of 13 residues. Germline V CDR1 and CDR2: LGHNT, FRNRAP. The CDR3 DNA is TGTGCTAGTACTAGCGGGAGTTTTATTGAGCAGTTCTTC. Translation gives CASTSGSFIEQFF.

This clonotype was detected ten times or more. The chain recombines TRBV12-3 or TRBV12-4 with TRBJ1-1; no clear D gene. V lost 8 bases to trimming and J lost 9 bases, with 19 bases between them. The CDR3 is 13 residues long. The chain's CDR3 is CASGSELTRQAFF. As DNA, the CDR3 is TGTGCCAGCGGGTCAGAACTAACTAGACAAGCTTTCTTT.